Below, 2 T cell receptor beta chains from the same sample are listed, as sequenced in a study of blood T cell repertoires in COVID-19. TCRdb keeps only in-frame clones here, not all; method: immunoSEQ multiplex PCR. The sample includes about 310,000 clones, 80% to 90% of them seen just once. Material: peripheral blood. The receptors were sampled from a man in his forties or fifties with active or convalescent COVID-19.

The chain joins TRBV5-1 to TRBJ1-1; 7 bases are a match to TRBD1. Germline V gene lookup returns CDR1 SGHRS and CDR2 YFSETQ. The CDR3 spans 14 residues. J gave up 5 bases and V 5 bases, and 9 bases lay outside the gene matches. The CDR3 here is CASSPDRAGTEAFF. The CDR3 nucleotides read TGCGCCAGCAGTCCCGACAGGGCGGGGACTGAAGCTTTCTTT.

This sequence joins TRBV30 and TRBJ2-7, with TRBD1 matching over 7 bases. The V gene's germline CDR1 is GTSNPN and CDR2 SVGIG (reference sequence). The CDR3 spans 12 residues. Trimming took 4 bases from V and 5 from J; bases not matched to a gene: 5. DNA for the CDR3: TGTGCCTGGATGGGGGACAGTAACGAGCAGTACTTC. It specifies CAWMGDSNEQYF. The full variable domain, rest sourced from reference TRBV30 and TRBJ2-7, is SQTIHQWPATLVQPVGSPLSLECTVEGTSNPNLYWYRQAAGRGLQLLFYSVGIGQISSEVPQNLSASRPQDRQFILSSKKLLLSDSGFYLCAWMGDSNEQYFGPGTRLTVT.